This T cell receptor beta chain emerged from a study of blood T cell repertoires in COVID-19. About the study: The analysed material was cDNA or gDNA that came from T cells, B-cell-depleted T cells, or PBMCs.

CDR3 size: 14 residues. J gave up 7 bases and V 3 bases, and 5 bases lay outside the gene matches. Germline-derived CDR1 and CDR2 are SGDLS and YYNGEE. This clone was detected once. In the authors' workflow: Nucleated cell number was recorded as an estimate derived from reference gene primer amplification. Data came from immunoSEQ multiplex PCR; TCRdb stores just in-frame clones and leaves some out. That table is the source of V, J and clone size, and D and trimming were worked out from the DNA. The data show over 250,000 clones, 90% seen once. This study enrolled people aged about 18 to 100 from about two dozen US geographic areas. The study assigned cohorts using participant-reported clinical history.

The sample consisted of PBMCs or T cells enriched from blood (not recorded which). The receptor was derived from a man in his sixties who had recovered from COVID-19. The chain carries TRBV9 and TRBJ1-4; 8 bases match TRBD1. CDR3 amino acids: CASSGTGWCEKLFF. For the CDR3, the DNA is TGTGCCAGCAGCGGGACAGGGTGGTGTGAAAAACTGTTTTTT.